This T cell receptor beta chain is drawn from a study of blood T cell repertoires in COVID-19. Germline CDR1 MDHEN, CDR2 SYDVKM. The V and J ends lost 0 bases and 2 bases respectively, with 16 bases between them. The CDR3 consists of 17 residues. Methods used by the authors: Amplification of reference gene primers was used by the study to estimate nucleated cell counts. Method: immunoSEQ multiplex PCR; TCRdb's copy keeps in-frame clones and lacks some. The V and J calls and clone size come from that table; D and trimming were worked out from the DNA. The table includes about 250,000 clones, 88% detected once.

The TCR originated in a woman between 50 and 59 years old who had recovered from COVID-19. The chain couples TRBV28 to TRBJ1-1, with D maybe TRBD1 (5 bases). Sequencing used PBMCs or T cells enriched from blood (not recorded which). The CDR3: CASSLWDIQGRNTEAFF. CDR3 bases: TGTGCCAGCAGTTTATGGGATATCCAGGGAAGAAACACTGAAGCTTTCTTT.